This section outlines one TCR delta chain sequence together with its context. A single base is all that separates this from a far larger clone, so a read error is likely. Other nucleotide sequences in the sample specify the same CDR3. The data were obtained in a study of gamma delta lymphoproliferative disorders and STAT genes. TCRdb re-called clones from the multiplex PCR reads using CATT. The sample yields fewer than 4,500 delta-chain clones, roughly 1.1% seen once. PBMCs from patients and controls supplied the genomic DNA for sequencing. This CDR3 region has 17 residues. J was trimmed by 2 bases and V by 0 bases; bases with no gene match: 8. Germline CDR1 and CDR2: GEAIGNYY and EKD.

V and J are TRDV2 and TRDJ1; 10 bases are a match to TRDD3. Sequencing used blood. This sequence originates from a human donor in good health. CDR3 in amino acids: CACDTVGGYAETDKLIF. The CDR3 nucleotides read TGTGCCTGTGACACCGTCGGGGGATACGCGGAGACCGATAAACTCATCTTT.